The 6 T cell receptor beta chains below come from one sample, sequenced in a study of CD8 T cells in Susac syndrome. cDNA came from about 0.5 to 1 ug RNA primed by random hexamers. Via MiXCR, TCRdb re-called the immunoSEQ multiplex PCR reads, giving one row per CDR3 protein. The profile shows some 200,000 distinct CDR3 sequences, 92% of them singletons. Sequencing used CD8+ T cells from PBMCs. These receptors all come from a human donor with multiple sclerosis.

The chain has TRBV14 and TRBJ2-1; D gene uncertain. Trimming removed 3 bases from V and 6 bases from J, with 6 bases in between. This CDR3 has 12 residues. Looked up from germline, CDR1 is SGHDN and CDR2 is FVKESK. CDR3 bases: TGTGCCAGCAGCCATTTATCCAATGAGCAGTTCTTC. Translation gives CASSHLSNEQFF.

The J gene is TRBJ2-7, the V gene TRBV5-6; D ambiguous. Trimming took 2 bases from V and 7 from J, leaving 16 bases between them. The CDR3 has 14 amino acids. Germline CDR1 is SGHDT and CDR2 is YYEEEE. CDR3 protein: CASSFLPPNTEQYF. The DNA of the CDR3 is TGTGCCAGCAGCTTCCTCCCCCCCAACACGGAGCAGTACTTC.

V and J are TRBV15 and TRBJ1-2; TRBD1 aligns across 7 bases. This CDR3 contains 15 residues. Germline CDR1 is LNHNV and CDR2 is YYDKDF (reference sequence). The V and J ends lost 5 bases and 3 bases, in that order; junction bases with no gene match: 9. Here the CDR3 reads CATSGTATPYYGYTF. The CDR3 DNA reads as TGTGCCACCAGCGGGACAGCCACCCCCTACTATGGCTACACCTTC. The variable domain in full, completed from reference TRBV15 and TRBJ1-2, reads DAMVIQNPRYQVTQFGKPVTLSCSQTLNHNVMYWYQQKSSQAPKLLFHYYDKDFNNEADTPDNFQSRRPNTSFCFLDIRSPGLGDTAMYLCATSGTATPYYGYTFGSGTRLTVV.

V gene TRBV7-8 combines with J gene TRBJ1-5; tentative D call: TRBD1 (5 bases). Germline values: CDR1 SGHVS, CDR2 FQNEAQ. This CDR3 spans 18 amino acids. The germline V and J ends were trimmed by 6 bases and 12 bases, with 33 bases remaining between them. CDR3 region: CASSQYGTDPSNLGDQHF. CDR3 DNA sequence: TGTGCCAGCAGTCAATACGGGACGGACCCATCAAATTTGGGGGACCAGCATTTT.

The V and J genes are TRBV7-9 and TRBJ2-2, with D perhaps being TRBD1 or TRBD2 (5 bases each). The germline CDR1 and CDR2 sequences are SEHNR and FQNEAQ (reference sequence). Trimming pared 3 bases from V and 7 bases from J, leaving 9 bases between. The CDR3 sequence is 13 residues long. The chain's CDR3 is CASSLPRGGELFF. As DNA, the CDR3 is TGTGCCAGCAGCTTGCCGAGGGGCGGGGAGCTGTTTTTT.

This chain uses TRBV4-1 with TRBJ2-3; 7 bases agree with TRBD1. The CDR3 contains 17 residues. V lost 3 bases to trimming and J lost 1 base; unmatched junction nucleotides: 10. Germline values: CDR1 MGHRA, CDR2 YSYEKL. CDR3 nucleotide sequence: TGCGCCAGCAGCCACCCTCCGACAGGGCTCGGCACAGATACGCAGTATTTT. It specifies CASSHPPTGLGTDTQYF.